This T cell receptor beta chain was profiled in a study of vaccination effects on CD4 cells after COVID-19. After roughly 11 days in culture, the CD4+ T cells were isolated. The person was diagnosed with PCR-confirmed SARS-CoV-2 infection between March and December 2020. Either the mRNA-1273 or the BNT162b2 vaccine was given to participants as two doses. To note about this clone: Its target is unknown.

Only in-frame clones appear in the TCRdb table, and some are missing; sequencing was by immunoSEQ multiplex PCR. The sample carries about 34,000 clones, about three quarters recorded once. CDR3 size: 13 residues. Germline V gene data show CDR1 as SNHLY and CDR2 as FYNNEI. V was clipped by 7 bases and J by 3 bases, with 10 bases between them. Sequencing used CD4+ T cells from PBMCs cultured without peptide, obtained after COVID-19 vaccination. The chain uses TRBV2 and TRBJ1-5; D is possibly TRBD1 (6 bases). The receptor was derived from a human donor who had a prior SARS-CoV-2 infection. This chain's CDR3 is CASNGQFNQPQHF. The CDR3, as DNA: TGTGCCAGCAACGGACAGTTCAATCAGCCCCAGCATTTT.